This T cell receptor (beta chain) is from a study of technical replicates of blood from a few donors. Only in-frame clones appear in the TCRdb table, and some are missing; sequencing was by immunoSEQ multiplex PCR. Of roughly 73,000 clones listed, 93% are singletons. Trimming removed 2 bases from V and 4 bases from J, with 6 bases in between. CDR3 size: 14 residues. CDR1 is LGHNA, CDR2 YNFKEQ, per germline. The sequence was collected from a human donor in good health. This rearrangement joins TRBV4-2 to TRBJ1-6; no clear D. The sample comprised T cells isolated from PBMCs. CDR3 amino acids: CASSQTIYNSPLHF. The CDR3 bases are TGTGCCAGCAGCCAAACAATTTATAATTCACCCCTCCACTTT.